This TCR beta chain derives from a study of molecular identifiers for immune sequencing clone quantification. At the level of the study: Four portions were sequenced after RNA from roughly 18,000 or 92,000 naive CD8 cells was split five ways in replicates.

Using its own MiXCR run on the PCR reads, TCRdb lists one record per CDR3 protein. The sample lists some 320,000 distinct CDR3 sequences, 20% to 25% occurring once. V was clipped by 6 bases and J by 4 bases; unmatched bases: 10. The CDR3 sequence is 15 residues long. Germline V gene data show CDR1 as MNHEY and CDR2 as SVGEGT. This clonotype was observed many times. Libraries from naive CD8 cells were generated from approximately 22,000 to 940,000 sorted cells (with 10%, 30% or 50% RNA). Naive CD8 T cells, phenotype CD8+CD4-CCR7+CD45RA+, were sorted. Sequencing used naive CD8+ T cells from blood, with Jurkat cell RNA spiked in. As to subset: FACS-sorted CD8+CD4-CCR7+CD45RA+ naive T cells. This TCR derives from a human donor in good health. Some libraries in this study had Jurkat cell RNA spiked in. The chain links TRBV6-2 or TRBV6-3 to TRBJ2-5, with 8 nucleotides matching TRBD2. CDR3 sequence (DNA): TGTGCCAGCAGCCCACGGACGGGAGGGGGAGAGACCCAGTACTTC. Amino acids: CASSPRTGGGETQYF.